The clone carrying this T cell receptor beta chain was found a few times. The data derive from a study of blood T cells in healthy people across ages. The authors ran a second PCR of roughly 6 to 12 cycles using a sample-barcoded 5' primer and a J-beta primer mix. Each cDNA molecule carried a tag from a template-switch adaptor that contained 12 random nucleotides. TCRdb used MiXCR to reprocess the 5' RACE reads, holding one entry per CDR3 protein. Of about 1.8 million distinct CDR3 sequences listed, roughly 52% were seen once; the top ten hold over 2%. Isolation yielded PBMCs, at least 6 million per sample, in every case. This sequence originates from a woman in her thirties or forties in good health. The sequencing sample was made of blood.

The CDR3 DNA follows: TGCAGCGTTGAGGACAGTCTCAGCTATGGCTACACCTTC. It encodes CSVEDSLSYGYTF. The J gene is TRBJ1-2, the V gene TRBV29-1; a possible D gene is TRBD1 (6 bases). V was cut by 3 bases and J by 4 bases, with 12 bases left in between. Germline lookup yields CDR1 SQVTM and CDR2 ANQGSEA. The CDR3 has 13 amino acids.